The entry below gives a single T cell receptor (beta chain) sequence along with its context. Its antigen is not identified. The data originate from a study of cytomegalovirus exposure and HLA in healthy donors. At the level of the study: Earlier results showed 90 million to 130 million unique TCR beta sequences derived from some 190 million T cells.

The V segment lost 1 base and the J segment 3 bases; nucleotides outside the gene matches: 1. The CDR3 extends over 15 amino acids. Germline V lookup: CDR1 SEHNR, CDR2 FQNEAQ (reference sequence). Study-wide findings and caveats: The listing of 150 to 200 TCR beta chains classed them as cytomegalovirus-associated. In most subjects, TCR beta sequences reportedly gave accurate predictions of HLA-A and HLA-B alleles.

13 Jbeta primers and 60 Vbeta primers were used for the PCR. Produced via immunoSEQ multiplex PCR; TCRdb's table is partial and in-frame only. Among more than 75,000 clones listed, about four fifths were seen once. This chain joins TRBV7-9 and TRBJ2-2; 8 nucleotides match TRBD2. The origin of this receptor is a woman under 30 in good health and CMV-seropositive. Sequencing was carried out using PBMCs. CDR3 amino acids: CASSLVGGDTGELFF. CDR3 DNA: TGTGCCAGCAGCTTAGTCGGGGGGGACACCGGGGAGCTGTTTTTT. The full variable domain, its missing parts supplied by reference TRBV7-9 and TRBJ2-2, is DTGVSQNPRHKITKRGQNVTFRCDPISEHNRLYWYRQTLGQGPEFLTYFQNEAQLEKSRLLSDRFSAERPKGSFSTLEIQRTEQGDSAMYLCASSLVGGDTGELFFGEGSRLTVL.